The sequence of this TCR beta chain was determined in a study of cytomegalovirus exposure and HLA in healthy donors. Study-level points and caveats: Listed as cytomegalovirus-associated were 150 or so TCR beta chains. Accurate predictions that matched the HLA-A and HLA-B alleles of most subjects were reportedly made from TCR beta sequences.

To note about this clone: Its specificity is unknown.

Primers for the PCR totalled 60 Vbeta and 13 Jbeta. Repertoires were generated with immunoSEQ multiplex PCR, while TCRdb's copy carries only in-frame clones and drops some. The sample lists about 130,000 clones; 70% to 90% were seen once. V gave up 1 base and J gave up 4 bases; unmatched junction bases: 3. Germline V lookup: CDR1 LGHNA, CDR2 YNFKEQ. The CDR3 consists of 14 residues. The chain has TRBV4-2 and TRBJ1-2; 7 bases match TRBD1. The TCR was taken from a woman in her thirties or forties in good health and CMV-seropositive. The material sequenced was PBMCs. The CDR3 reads CASSQGDSLYGYTF. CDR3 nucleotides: TGTGCCAGCAGCCAAGGGGACAGCCTCTATGGCTACACCTTC.